Following are 10 T cell receptor beta chains from one sample sequenced in a study of shared clonotypes between healthy human individuals. Method: immunoSEQ multiplex PCR; TCRdb's copy keeps in-frame clones and lacks some. The top ten clones hold approximately 1.5% of a sample with around 1 million clones, 76% of them seen once. Sequenced: memory CD4+ T cells sorted from blood. The subset here: CD45RA-negative fraction. The receptors derive from a young man in good health.

With regard to this clone: The sample has other DNA sequences that encode this CDR3 too. The V and J genes are TRBV18 and TRBJ2-3; D call uncertain. V shed 6 bases and J shed 0 bases, with 10 bases lying between them. The CDR3 extends over 14 amino acids. The germline gives CDR1 KGHSH, CDR2 LQKENI. As DNA, the CDR3 is TGTGCCAGCTCTCCGATCCCAAGCACAGATACGCAGTATTTT. Its translation: CASSPIPSTDTQYF.

This clone was picked up a small number of times. Other DNA sequences in the sample encode the same CDR3. This chain joins TRBV5-1 and TRBJ1-1; 8 nucleotides match TRBD1. J was trimmed by 1 base and V by 4 bases; bases with no gene match: 6. Germline V CDR1 and CDR2: SGHRS, YFSETQ. The CDR3 length is 15 residues. The CDR3 is CASSRGTGGNTEAFF. CDR3 nucleotides: TGCGCCAGCAGCCGCGGAACAGGGGGGAACACTGAAGCTTTCTTT.

The V and J genes are TRBV30 and TRBJ1-2; a weak D match, TRBD1 (6 bases). Trimming shortened V by 0 bases and J by 4 bases, and 12 bases separated the two germline ends. The CDR3 is 14 amino acids. The germline V gene has CDR1 GTSNPN and CDR2 SVGIG (reference sequence). The CDR3 nucleotides read TGTGCCTGGAGTGTAAGAGGGGGTGGCTATGGCTACACCTTC. This gives the protein CAWSVRGGGYGYTF.

This clone was recorded many times. Different DNA sequences within this sample yield the same CDR3. The chain carries TRBV19 and TRBJ2-7; 8 bases map to TRBD1. Germline V gives CDR1 LNHDA, CDR2 SQIVND (reference sequence). This CDR3 comprises 16 residues. V lost 6 bases to trimming and J lost 0 bases; unmatched junction nucleotides: 10. This CDR3 is CASSTDIGQGSYEQYF. CDR3 DNA: TGTGCCAGTAGCACAGATATCGGACAGGGCTCCTACGAGCAGTACTTC.

The chain carries TRBV6-6 and TRBJ2-7; no clear D. CDR3 size: 15 residues. From germline, CDR1 is MNHNY and CDR2 SVGAGI (reference sequence). V lost 5 bases to trimming and J lost 2 bases, with 16 bases between them. The CDR3 region has the DNA TGTGCCAGCAGTCCCCCACAGAACAATCCCTACGAGCAGTACTTC. This sequence encodes CASSPPQNNPYEQYF.

This chain uses TRBV20-1 with TRBJ2-1, with D possibly TRBD2 on 5 matching bases. Germline V CDR1 and CDR2: DFQATT, SNEGSKA (reference sequence). The CDR3 totals 10 residues. The germline V and J ends were trimmed by 3 bases and 8 bases, with 5 bases remaining between them. CDR3 nucleotides: TGCAGTGCTAGCGGGGATGAGCAGTTCTTC. Encoded protein: CSASGDEQFF.

The chain uses TRBV14 and TRBJ1-3; D remains unclear. The germline CDR1 and CDR2 sequences are SGHDN and FVKESK. V shed 3 bases and J shed 3 bases, with 12 bases lying between them. The CDR3 contains 15 residues. The CDR3 spells CASSQLGSGGNTIYF. The CDR3 coding sequence is TGTGCCAGCAGCCAGCTCGGGTCGGGTGGAAACACCATATATTTT. Complete variable domain (other parts from reference TRBV14 and TRBJ1-3): EAGVTQFPSHSVIEKGQTVTLRCDPISGHDNLYWYRRVMGKEIKFLLHFVKESKQDESGMPNNRFLAERTGGTYSTLKVQPAELEDSGVYFCASSQLGSGGNTIYFGEGSWLTVV.

The rearrangement joins TRBV5-4 to TRBJ2-3, with D tentatively TRBD1 or TRBD2 (6 bases each). CDR1 SGHNT and CDR2 YYREEE come from the germline V gene (reference sequence). Trimming removed 4 bases at V and 0 bases at J, with 12 bases between. CDR3 length: 15 amino acids. CDR3 sequence: CASSTGGGSTDTQYF. The CDR3 DNA follows: TGTGCCAGCAGCACTGGAGGGGGGAGCACAGATACGCAGTATTTT.

The gene calls are TRBV6-5 and TRBJ1-2; D is perhaps TRBD1 (5 bases). V was cut by 6 bases and J by 4 bases, with 12 bases left in between. The germline gives CDR1 MNHEY, CDR2 SVGAGI. The CDR3 runs 13 residues. CDR3 nucleotides: TGTGCCAGCAGGGCGGGACCTCTCTATGGCTACACCTTC. Translation gives CASRAGPLYGYTF.

The chain joins TRBV11-3 to TRBJ2-4, with D possibly being TRBD1 (5 bases). Trimming removed 0 bases at V and 6 bases at J, with 6 bases between. Germline V gene lookup returns CDR1 SGHNT and CDR2 YENEEA. This CDR3 has 13 amino acids. This CDR3 reads CASSLDQGNIQYF. The DNA of the CDR3 is TGTGCCAGCAGCTTAGACCAGGGAAACATTCAGTACTTC.